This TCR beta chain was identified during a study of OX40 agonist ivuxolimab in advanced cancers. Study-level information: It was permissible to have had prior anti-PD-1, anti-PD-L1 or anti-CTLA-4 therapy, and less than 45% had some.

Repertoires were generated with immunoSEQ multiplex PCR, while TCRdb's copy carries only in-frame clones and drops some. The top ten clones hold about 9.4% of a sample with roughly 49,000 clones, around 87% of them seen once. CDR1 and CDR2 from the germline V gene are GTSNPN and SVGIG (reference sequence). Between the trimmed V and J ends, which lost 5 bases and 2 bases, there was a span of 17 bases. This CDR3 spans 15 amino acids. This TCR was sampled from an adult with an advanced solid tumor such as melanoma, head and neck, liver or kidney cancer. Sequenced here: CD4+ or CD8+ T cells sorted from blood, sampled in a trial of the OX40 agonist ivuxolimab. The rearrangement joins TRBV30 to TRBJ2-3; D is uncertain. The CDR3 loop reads CAWSVLEQNTDTQYF. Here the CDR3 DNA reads TGTGCCTGGTCCGTTTTGGAGCAGAACACAGATACGCAGTATTTT.